The source of this T cell receptor beta chain is a study of TIL therapy for anti-PD-1-resistant metastatic lung cancer. Study-level background: Median patient age was approximately 58, ranging about 35-80 years. Most patients had lung adenocarcinoma; four tumors were EGFR-mutant, two ALK-rearranged; half smoked currently or formerly. Study observations and caveats: The cohort had more treatment-naive, never-smoker and oncogene-addicted patients than typical.

Time point noted: pre-treatment sample, taken before nivolumab and TIL therapy. Adults with stage 4 NSCLC were enrolled in a phase I trial. The libraries were made with immunoSEQ v3. Assay: immunoSEQ multiplex PCR; the TCRdb copy retains only in-frame clones and omits some. The table lists about 50,000 clones, around 79% of them singletons, with about 5% in the top ten. A word on this clone: Its target is not known.

CDR1 is MDHEN, CDR2 SYDVKM, per germline. Deletions cut 2 bases from V and 6 bases from J, with 13 bases between. The CDR3 is made up of 14 amino acids. The receptor was isolated from a woman aged 25-80 years with non-small cell lung cancer. This specimen consisted of blood, obtained at baseline. The rearrangement links TRBV28 to TRBJ1-2; unclear D gene. The CDR3 reads CASSLPSPRDGYTF. The CDR3 nucleotides read TGTGCCAGCAGTTTACCCTCCCCGAGGGATGGCTACACCTTC.